This T cell receptor beta chain was recorded in a study of early T cells in non-severe SARS-CoV-2 infection. Study as a whole: Sequencing input comprised bulk RNA from unsorted whole blood; chain pairing was not available.

Unique molecular identifier tags were affixed to discrete cDNA molecules. TCRdb used MiXCR to reprocess the 5' RACE reads, holding one entry per CDR3 protein. The table lists fewer than 100,000 distinct CDR3 sequences, about an eighth of them singletons. The CDR3 contains 11 residues. Trimming took off 8 bases at V and 3 bases at J, with 8 bases between the two ends. Germline CDR1 and CDR2: MDHEN and SYDVKM. This clonotype was detected only a few times. Sequenced: whole blood. The chain couples TRBV28 to TRBJ2-7; D is undetermined. The source of this sequence is an adult who was a healthcare worker with PCR-confirmed SARS-CoV-2 infection or an uninfected control (not recorded which). Here the CDR3 reads CASGLYYEQYF. In nucleotides, the CDR3 is TGTGCCAGCGGCCTTTACTACGAGCAGTACTTC.